The entry that follows covers one TCR beta chain sequence. The antigen is unknown. One junction end does not reproduce the germline sequence, and a read error may be involved. Germline CDR1 KGHSH, CDR2 LQKENI. CDR3 length: 16 residues. The data were taken from a study of blood T cells in healthy people across ages. Broader study findings: Naive T cell percentage showed a strong correlation with TCR beta diversity.

A second PCR, run for roughly 7 to 11 cycles, used a sample-barcoded 5' primer plus a J-beta primer mix. One entry per CDR3 protein, called by TCRdb with MiXCR from the 5' RACE reads. The profile shows 750,000 to 1,000,000 distinct CDR3 sequences, approximately 32% of them singletons. These data were also reused for a study on T cells of mothers and their children. Per that study: Donation was provided by three healthy Caucasian mothers along with their six children.

This TCR was sampled from a woman between 35 and 50 years old in good health. This chain joins TRBV18 and TRBJ2-1; 7 bases align to TRBD1. Material for sequencing was blood. The CDR3 spells CANSPGTVNYGNEQFF. CDR3 sequence (DNA): TGTGCCAACTCACCGGGGACAGTTAATTACGGGAATGAGCAGTTCTTC.